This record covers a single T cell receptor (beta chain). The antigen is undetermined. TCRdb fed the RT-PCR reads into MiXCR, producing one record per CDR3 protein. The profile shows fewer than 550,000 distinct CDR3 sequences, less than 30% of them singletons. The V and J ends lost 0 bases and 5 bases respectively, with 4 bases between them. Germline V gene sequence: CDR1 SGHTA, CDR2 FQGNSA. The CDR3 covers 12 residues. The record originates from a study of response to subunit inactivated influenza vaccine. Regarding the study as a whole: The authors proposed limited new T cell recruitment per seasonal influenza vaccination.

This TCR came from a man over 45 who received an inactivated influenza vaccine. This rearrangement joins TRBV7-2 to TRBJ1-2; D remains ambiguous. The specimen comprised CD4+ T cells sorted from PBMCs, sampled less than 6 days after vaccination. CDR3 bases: TGTGCCAGCAGCTTAGCGCTTTATGGCTACACCTTC. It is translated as CASSLALYGYTF. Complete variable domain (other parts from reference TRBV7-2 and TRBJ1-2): GAGVSQSPSNKVTEKGKDVELRCDPISGHTALYWYRQSLGQGLEFLIYFQGNSAPDKSGLPSDRFSAERTGGSVSTLTIQRTQQEDSAVYLCASSLALYGYTFGSGTRLTVV.